This TCR beta chain was recorded in a study of T cell responses to AZD1222 COVID-19 vaccine. Study results and caveats: Only after the peak T cell response were repertoires sampled. Clonal diversity was possibly underestimated, and the donors were mostly white British, with more females.

Of note for this clone: Its antigen is undetermined.

Germline V gives CDR1 MNHEY, CDR2 SVGAGI. V was shortened by 3 bases and J by 7 bases, with 13 bases between the two germline ends. The length of the CDR3 is 15 residues. Profiling relied on immunoSEQ multiplex PCR, and the TCRdb table lists in-frame clones only, not all of them. Among 99,000 or so clones, around 90% were seen once, and the ten largest hold around 2.7%. This chain joins TRBV6-5 and TRBJ1-6, with a possible D match to TRBD1 (6 bases). The sample was peripheral blood, taken on day 0 of AZD1222 vaccination. The sequence came from an adult in good health. This chain's CDR3 is CASSYLGQRNSPLHF. The CDR3, as DNA: TGTGCCAGCAGTTATTTGGGACAACGAAATTCACCCCTCCACTTT.